These T cell receptor beta chains were read from a single sample in a study of early T cells in non-severe SARS-CoV-2 infection. TCRdb itself ran the 5' RACE reads through MiXCR, one entry per CDR3 protein. The sample gives around 82,000 distinct CDR3 sequences, roughly 14% of which show up once; 0.5% to 0.75% is in the top ten. Sequenced material: whole blood. Receptors were obtained from an adult who was a healthcare worker with PCR-confirmed SARS-CoV-2 infection or an uninfected control (not recorded which). Both conserved end residues are part of each CDR3. The order of the fields is J gene, clone size, V gene, D gene, CDR3 protein, CDR3 DNA. A D gene is named only where the DNA matches it firmly. Clone sizes are given selectively: once, few, many, or a class where the clone is expanded.

J: TRBJ2-6
size: few
V: TRBV29-1
D: NA
CDR3: CSVEDSVLTF
DNA: TGCAGCGTTGAAGATTCCGTCCTGACTTTC

J: TRBJ2-2
size: many
V: TRBV24-1
D: NA
CDR3: CATSDEKSAGELFF
DNA: TGTGCCACCAGTGATGAGAAGAGCGCCGGGGAGCTGTTTTTT

J: TRBJ2-3
size: NA
V: TRBV19
D: NA
CDR3: CASSRHEAGMITDTQYF
DNA: TGTGCCAGTAGTCGACACGAAGCAGGGATGATCACAGATACGCAGTATTTT

J: TRBJ2-1
size: NA
V: TRBV15
D: NA
CDR3: CATTQPGQYNEQFF
DNA: TGTGCCACCACCCAGCCGGGGCAGTACAATGAGCAGTTCTTC

J: TRBJ1-1
size: few
V: TRBV20-1
D: NA
CDR3: CSARDPLTGINTEAFF
DNA: TGCAGTGCTAGAGACCCTCTGACGGGAATTAACACTGAAGCTTTCTTT

J: TRBJ1-5
size: few
V: TRBV5-1
D: TRBD1
CDR3: CASSFQGASNQPQHF
DNA: TGCGCCAGCAGCTTCCAGGGGGCGAGCAATCAGCCCCAGCATTTT

J: TRBJ1-6
size: few
V: TRBV4-1
D: NA
CDR3: CASNQDWGRSSYNSPLHF
DNA: TGCGCCAGCAACCAAGATTGGGGAAGGAGCTCCTATAATTCACCCCTCCACTTT

J: TRBJ2-5
size: few
V: TRBV9
D: NA
CDR3: CASSVPGQLGETQYF
DNA: TGTGCCAGCAGCGTACCTGGACAGCTAGGCGAGACCCAGTACTTC

J: TRBJ2-2
size: NA
V: TRBV29-1
D: NA
CDR3: CSVHTGASGGELFF
DNA: TGCAGCGTCCATACAGGGGCTAGCGGCGGGGAGCTGTTTTTT

J: TRBJ2-5
size: few
V: TRBV4-1
D: NA
CDR3: CASSPGGLGTQYF
DNA: TGCGCCAGCAGCCCGGGGGGCCTAGGGACCCAGTACTTC

J: TRBJ2-3
size: NA
V: TRBV6-1
D: NA
CDR3: CASSEGYSRYF
DNA: TGTGCCAGCAGTGAAGGGTATAGTAGGTATTTT

J: TRBJ1-5
size: NA
V: TRBV30
D: TRBD1
CDR3: CAWSRTGGSQPQHF
DNA: TGTGCCTGGAGCCGGACAGGCGGGAGTCAGCCCCAGCATTTT

J: TRBJ1-4
size: NA
V: TRBV20-1
D: NA
CDR3: CSARADSQPEKLFF
DNA: TGCAGTGCTAGAGCGGACAGCCAACCCGAAAAACTGTTTTTT

J: TRBJ1-5
size: NA
V: TRBV20-1
D: TRBD1
CDR3: CSAETGQVVGGPQHF
DNA: TGCAGTGCAGAGACGGGACAGGTTGTAGGGGGGCCCCAGCATTTT

J: TRBJ2-2
size: few
V: TRBV15
D: NA
CDR3: CATSRVIPVNTGELFF
DNA: TGTGCCACCAGCAGAGTAATACCCGTGAACACCGGGGAGCTGTTTTTT

J: TRBJ1-5
size: few
V: TRBV20-1
D: TRBD1
CDR3: CSALTGGGNQPQHF
DNA: TGCAGTGCCTTGACAGGGGGAGGCAATCAGCCCCAGCATTTT

J: TRBJ1-2
size: few
V: TRBV2
D: NA
CDR3: CASSEYVGLGYGYTF
DNA: TGTGCCAGCAGTGAATACGTGGGGCTTGGCTATGGCTACACCTTC

J: TRBJ2-3
size: NA
V: TRBV11-2
D: NA
CDR3: CASSLQRLTDTQYF
DNA: TGTGCCAGCAGCCTACAACGCCTCACAGATACGCAGTATTTT

J: TRBJ2-5
size: few
V: TRBV6-5
D: NA
CDR3: CASSQHQTRQETQYF
DNA: TGTGCCAGCAGTCAACATCAGACTAGGCAAGAGACCCAGTACTTC

J: TRBJ1-6
size: NA
V: TRBV5-1
D: NA
CDR3: CASSLGQLYNSPLHF
DNA: TGCGCCAGCAGCTTGGGGCAGCTTTATAATTCACCCCTCCACTTT

J: TRBJ2-1
size: NA
V: TRBV2
D: TRBD2
CDR3: CASISGGADNEQFF
DNA: TGTGCCAGCATAAGCGGGGGGGCGGACAATGAGCAGTTCTTC

J: TRBJ2-5
size: NA
V: TRBV29-1
D: NA
CDR3: CSVEEGVWETQYF
DNA: TGCAGCGTTGAAGAGGGGGTTTGGGAGACCCAGTACTTC

J: TRBJ2-1
size: many
V: TRBV9
D: TRBD2
CDR3: CASSVLAGHSYNEQFF
DNA: TGTGCCAGCAGCGTACTAGCGGGGCATTCCTACAATGAGCAGTTCTTC

J: TRBJ2-3
size: few
V: TRBV2
D: NA
CDR3: CASSVERTDTQYF
DNA: TGTGCCAGCAGCGTGGAGCGCACAGATACGCAGTATTTT

J: TRBJ2-5
size: NA
V: TRBV12-3/TRBV12-4
D: NA
CDR3: CASTPQGLRETQYF
DNA: TGTGCCAGCACTCCCCAGGGACTGAGAGAGACCCAGTACTTC

J: TRBJ1-2
size: NA
V: TRBV29-1
D: TRBD1
CDR3: CSASTTGGESQTSNYGYTF
DNA: TGCAGCGCCTCTACGACAGGGGGCGAGTCCCAAACGTCTAACTATGGCTACACCTTC

J: TRBJ2-3
size: NA
V: TRBV7-2
D: NA
CDR3: CASSLVGSGTDTQYF
DNA: TGTGCCAGCAGCTTAGTGGGGAGCGGTACAGATACGCAGTATTTT

J: TRBJ2-1
size: NA
V: TRBV7-6
D: NA
CDR3: CASSLAADYNEQFF
DNA: TGTGCCAGCAGCTTAGCGGCGGACTACAATGAGCAGTTCTTC

J: TRBJ2-3
size: few
V: TRBV28
D: NA
CDR3: CASSTGQLSTDTQYF
DNA: TGTGCCAGCAGTACCGGGCAGCTTAGCACAGATACGCAGTATTTT

J: TRBJ1-4
size: few
V: TRBV5-1
D: NA
CDR3: CASSLNGGLEKLFF
DNA: TGCGCCAGCAGCTTGAACGGGGGGCTTGAAAAACTGTTTTTT

J: TRBJ2-1
size: few
V: TRBV5-1
D: TRBD1
CDR3: CASSPWTGYNSYNEQFF
DNA: TGCGCCAGCAGCCCTTGGACAGGGTATAACTCCTACAATGAGCAGTTCTTC

J: TRBJ2-4
size: NA
V: TRBV4-1
D: NA
CDR3: CASSQERRGLKNIQYF
DNA: TGCGCCAGCAGCCAAGAACGGCGGGGACTGAAAAACATTCAGTACTTC

J: TRBJ2-3
size: few
V: TRBV5-4
D: NA
CDR3: CASSLAAGTSTDTQYF
DNA: TGTGCCAGCAGCTTGGCGGCAGGGACTAGCACAGATACGCAGTATTTT

J: TRBJ1-1
size: many
V: TRBV2
D: TRBD1
CDR3: CASRDRVNTEAFF
DNA: TGTGCCAGCAGGGACAGGGTGAACACTGAAGCTTTCTTT

J: TRBJ1-1
size: many
V: TRBV9
D: NA
CDR3: CASQLGTSGTEAFF
DNA: TGTGCCAGCCAGCTCGGGACTTCAGGCACTGAAGCTTTCTTT

J: TRBJ1-4
size: NA
V: TRBV29-1
D: NA
CDR3: CSVEWESEKLFF
DNA: TGCAGCGTTGAGTGGGAGAGTGAAAAACTGTTTTTT

J: TRBJ2-3
size: NA
V: TRBV7-3
D: NA
CDR3: CASSPQQGADTQYF
DNA: TGTGCCAGCAGCCCCCAGCAGGGTGCAGATACGCAGTATTTT

J: TRBJ2-2
size: few
V: TRBV9
D: TRBD1
CDR3: CASSARQGPGELFF
DNA: TGTGCCAGCAGCGCCCGACAGGGGCCCGGGGAGCTGTTTTTT

J: TRBJ2-1
size: many
V: TRBV12-3/TRBV12-4
D: NA
CDR3: CASSQMSEQFF
DNA: TGTGCCAGCAGTCAGATGTCTGAGCAGTTCTTC

J: TRBJ1-1
size: many
V: TRBV5-4
D: NA
CDR3: CASSLGLANTEAFF
DNA: TGTGCCAGCAGCTTGGGGTTGGCGAACACTGAAGCTTTCTTT

J: TRBJ1-6
size: NA
V: TRBV19
D: NA
CDR3: CASSVEQAENSPLHF
DNA: TGTGCCAGTAGTGTGGAGCAGGCGGAAAATTCACCCCTCCACTTT

J: TRBJ2-4
size: few
V: TRBV15
D: NA
CDR3: CATSRDITVEGIQYF
DNA: TGTGCCACCAGCAGAGATATAACAGTCGAGGGCATTCAGTACTTC

J: TRBJ2-1
size: many
V: TRBV7-6
D: TRBD1
CDR3: CASSLAGTGVYNEQFF
DNA: TGTGCCAGCAGCTTAGCCGGGACAGGGGTATACAATGAGCAGTTCTTC

J: TRBJ1-5
size: NA
V: TRBV20-1
D: NA
CDR3: CNAREVGRRGNQPQHF
DNA: TGCAATGCTAGAGAGGTGGGCAGAAGAGGCAATCAGCCCCAGCATTTT

J: TRBJ1-2
size: few
V: TRBV5-1
D: TRBD1
CDR3: CASSLSGQAYYGYTF
DNA: TGCGCCAGCAGCTTGTCCGGACAGGCGTACTATGGCTACACCTTC